This T cell receptor (beta chain) was identified during a study of low-dose radiotherapy and immunotherapy resistance in tumors. Study background: Doses of 0.5 Gy per fraction every 2 weeks, totaling 6.5 Gy, went to Cohort 1.

The V and J ends lost 3 bases and 1 base respectively, with 13 bases between them. Per germline, CDR1 LGHDT and CDR2 YNNKEL (reference sequence). This CDR3 contains 16 residues. TRAV and TRBV primers primed cDNA for both TCRalpha and TCRbeta. The TCRs were subjected to amplification over 20 PCR cycles employing a constant-region primer in conjunction with a V-primer adapter. TCRdb re-called the reads through MiXCR, storing one row per CDR3 protein. The table records 13,000 or so distinct CDR3 sequences, more than 65% of them present only once. Every donor's regimen consisted of nivolumab, ipilimumab, aspirin, low-dose cyclophosphamide and low-dose radiotherapy.

This chain links TRBV3-1 with TRBJ2-1; TRBD2 might be the D (5 bases). This receptor was taken from a human donor with advanced metastatic prostate, ovarian, gallbladder or colorectal cancer (not recorded which). This table probably holds off-target reads from a library built for another chain. The CDR3 nucleotides read TGTGCCAGCAGCCAGGCGCCAAGCGGATCCTACAATGAGCAGTTCTTC. It encodes CASSQAPSGSYNEQFF.